The 19 T cell receptor beta chains listed next were all sequenced from one sample in a study of shared clonotypes between healthy human individuals. Profiling relied on immunoSEQ multiplex PCR, and the TCRdb table lists in-frame clones only, not all of them. The sample has about 2 million clones, roughly 94% seen once. The sequencing input was naive CD4+ T cells sorted from blood. Subset specified: CD45RA+ positively selected. The receptors originated from a man between 18 and 35 years old in good health.

This clone has just one count. V usage is TRBV19 and J usage is TRBJ2-1; D not resolved. This CDR3 region has 14 residues. V dropped 5 bases and J dropped 0 bases, with 8 bases sitting between them. The germline gives CDR1 LNHDA, CDR2 SQIVND (reference sequence). CDR3 DNA sequence: TGTGCCAGTAGTGGGGATTTCTCCTACAATGAGCAGTTCTTC. This sequence encodes CASSGDFSYNEQFF.

The J gene is TRBJ2-3, the V gene TRBV30, with 12 bases identical to TRBD2. The germline gives CDR1 GTSNPN, CDR2 SVGIG (reference sequence). The CDR3 covers 16 residues. V was clipped by 0 bases and J by 5 bases; unmatched bases: 6. The CDR3 is CAWSVRLAGVEDTQYF. The CDR3 DNA follows: TGTGCCTGGAGTGTAAGACTAGCGGGGGTGGAAGATACGCAGTATTTT.

The DNA for the CDR3 is TGCGCCAGCAGCCACACTACAGACAGGGAGGCCTCCGAGCAGTACTTC. It encodes CASSHTTDREASEQYF. The chain uses TRBV4-1 and TRBJ2-7, with a possible D match to TRBD1 (7 bases). Germline lookup yields CDR1 MGHRA and CDR2 YSYEKL. The CDR3 contains 16 residues. V was pared by 3 bases and J by 6 bases, with 21 bases between.

This chain joins TRBV6-5 and TRBJ2-3; 7 bases line up with TRBD1. The junction had 8 bases not matched to a gene; V was cut back by 8 bases and J by 0 bases. Germline V gene lookup returns CDR1 MNHEY and CDR2 SVGAGI. The CDR3 is 15 residues long. CDR3 sequence (DNA): TGTGCCAGCCGGACAGGCGAACCTAGCACAGATACGCAGTATTTT. Its protein is CASRTGEPSTDTQYF.

The rearrangement links TRBV7-5 to TRBJ1-3; whether TRBD1, the table's D call, matches the DNA was not checked. TRBV7-5 is listed as a pseudogene. The CDR3 consists of 19 residues. The CDR3 reads CARSLAITRQKSSGNTIYF. Here the CDR3 DNA reads TGTGCCAGAAGCTTAGCAATAACGAGACAGAAAAGCTCTGGAAACACCATATATTTT.

The gene calls are TRBV11-3 and TRBJ2-5, with D possibly TRBD1 on 6 matching bases. V lost 1 base and J lost 4, with 13 bases in between. CDR3 length equals 15 residues. Germline CDR1 is SGHNT and CDR2 is YENEEA. CDR3 region: CASSLAGGVGETQYF. For the CDR3, the DNA is TGTGCCAGCAGCTTAGCTGGGGGCGTAGGAGAGACCCAGTACTTC.

In its sample, this clone was seen once. V usage is TRBV4-3 and J usage is TRBJ2-4; D possibly corresponds to TRBD1 (6 bases). CDR3 length equals 19 residues. Trimming removed 0 bases from V and 0 bases from J, with 18 bases in between. Per germline, CDR1 LGHNA and CDR2 YSLEER. CDR3 bases: TGCGCCAGCAGCCAAGATCCGCAGGGGATCAATATAGCCAAAAACATTCAGTACTTC. It codes for CASSQDPQGINIAKNIQYF.

This chain joins TRBV6-6 and TRBJ2-7; unclear D gene. Germline assignment: CDR1 MNHNY and CDR2 SVGAGI (reference sequence). CDR3 length equals 12 residues. Trimming pared 6 bases from V and 6 bases from J, leaving 12 bases between. The CDR3 spells CASSPPVFEQYF. CDR3 DNA: TGTGCCAGCAGCCCCCCAGTGTTCGAGCAGTACTTC.

This chain connects TRBV6-5 to TRBJ2-7, with D perhaps TRBD1 or TRBD2 (5 bases each). Germline lookup yields CDR1 MNHEY and CDR2 SVGAGI. Trimming pared 6 bases from V and 1 base from J, leaving 13 bases between. The CDR3 runs 14 residues. CDR3 in DNA: TGTGCCAGCAGGAGGGACGGCGAATCCTACGAGCAGTACTTC. Amino acids: CASRRDGESYEQYF.

The gene calls are TRBV9 and TRBJ2-7, with a possible D match to TRBD2 (6 bases). The V gene lost 0 bases and the J gene lost 0 bases, with 13 bases spanning the gap. The CDR3 totals 16 residues. The germline V gene encodes CDR1 SGDLS and CDR2 YYNGEE. CDR3 in DNA: TGTGCCAGCAGCGTAGGCTCTGGGGGGAACTCCTACGAGCAGTACTTC. It yields the protein CASSVGSGGNSYEQYF.

The V gene is TRBV25-1, the J gene TRBJ1-4; D is ambiguous. CDR1 is MGHDK and CDR2 is SYGVNS in the germline V gene. Trimming left V 6 bases short and J 9 bases short, with 14 bases between. This CDR3 spans 13 amino acids. CDR3 nucleotide sequence: TGTGCCAGCAGCAAAGGTGGGGTGCAAAAACTGTTTTTT. Protein sequence: CASSKGGVQKLFF.

The chain links TRBV6-5 to TRBJ2-7; D might be TRBD1 (5 bases). Germline values: CDR1 MNHEY, CDR2 SVGAGI. The ends were cut back, 8 bases at V and 3 bases at J, with 20 bases in the middle. CDR3 length: 15 residues. DNA of the CDR3: TGTGCCAGCGCTCCACTTCCGTCAGGGAACTACGAGCAGTACTTC. Translation gives CASAPLPSGNYEQYF.

The chain couples TRBV7-9 to TRBJ2-3; the D gene is possibly TRBD1 (5 bases). Germline values: CDR1 SEHNR, CDR2 FQNEAQ (reference sequence). The CDR3 is 17 residues long. Between the trimmed V and J ends, which lost 1 base and 5 bases, there was a span of 19 bases. The CDR3 DNA reads TGTGCCAGCAGCTTAGGTCAGGGAAGATGGTCGGGAGATACGCAGTATTTT. Encoded protein: CASSLGQGRWSGDTQYF.

The V call is TRBV10-3, the J call TRBJ1-3; D not resolved. This CDR3 spans 14 amino acids. CDR1 is ENHRY, CDR2 SYGVKD, per germline. Deletions cut 4 bases from V and 0 bases from J, with 7 bases between. CDR3 bases: TGTGCCATCAGTGCAACAGCCTCTGGAAACACCATATATTTT. Translation gives CAISATASGNTIYF.

J is TRBJ2-7 and V is TRBV6-1, with D possibly TRBD1 on 6 matching bases. Trimming shortened V by 4 bases and J by 3 bases, and 16 bases separated the two germline ends. This CDR3 is 15 amino acids long. CDR1 MNHNS and CDR2 SASEGT come from the germline V gene. This chain's CDR3 is CASSVRDTGGYEQYF. The CDR3 nucleotides read TGTGCCAGCAGTGTCCGGGACACCGGCGGCTACGAGCAGTACTTC.

The rearrangement uses TRBV6-5 and TRBJ2-5; D is ambiguous. The CDR3 sequence is 16 residues long. Trimming stripped 0 bases from V and 5 bases from J, with 16 bases between. The V gene's germline CDR1 is MNHEY and CDR2 SVGAGI. The CDR3 reads CASSYSAPKNGETQYF. CDR3 in DNA: TGTGCCAGCAGTTACTCGGCCCCCAAAAATGGGGAGACCCAGTACTTC.

The chain employs TRBV14 and TRBJ1-1, with TRBD1 as a possible D gene (5 bases). CDR3 length: 14 residues. Trimming stripped 5 bases from V and 1 base from J, with 11 bases between. The V gene's germline CDR1 is SGHDN and CDR2 FVKESK. In nucleotides, the CDR3 is TGTGCCAGCAGCATTGGGGGAAAGAACACTGAAGCTTTCTTT. It is translated as CASSIGGKNTEAFF.

CDR3 sequence reads: CASSLGMVTSNQPQHF. CDR3 DNA sequence: TGTGCCAGCAGCTTGGGAATGGTGACGAGCAATCAGCCCCAGCATTTT. The V and J genes are TRBV5-6 and TRBJ1-5; D not resolved. Germline CDR1 SGHDT, CDR2 YYEEEE. The CDR3 covers 16 residues. V gave up 0 bases and J gave up 1 base, with 11 bases separating them.

J is TRBJ1-4 and V is TRBV7-9; D is possibly TRBD1 (5 bases). V was cut by 5 bases and J by 10 bases, with 20 bases left in between. The V gene's germline CDR1 is SEHNR and CDR2 FQNEAQ (reference sequence). The CDR3 runs 15 residues. The CDR3 sequence is CASSAPGSLLGKLFF. In nucleotides, the CDR3 is TGTGCCAGCAGCGCCCCAGGGTCCCTCCTTGGAAAACTGTTTTTT.